The clone carrying this TCR beta chain occurred a few times. Sequence at one end of the junction differs from germline and may be a read error. A sample-barcoded 5' primer and a J-beta primer mix were used in a second PCR of about 7 to 11 cycles. Researchers report that a template-switch adaptor with 12 random nucleotides tagged each cDNA molecule. TCRdb used MiXCR to reprocess the 5' RACE reads, holding one entry per CDR3 protein. The table lists about 570,000 distinct CDR3 sequences, roughly 29% of them singletons. No fewer than 7 million PBMCs went into each sample. The data were obtained in a study of blood T cells in healthy people across ages. CDR1 is SGHDT and CDR2 is YYEEEE in the germline V gene. The CDR3 is 11 amino acids.

Sequenced: blood. This TCR derives from a woman aged 70-85 years in good health. The rearrangement joins TRBV5-6 to TRBJ2-1; a weak D match, TRBD1 (6 bases). CDR3 DNA: TGCCCCCTTGAGGGGGATAATGAGCAGTTCTTC. Translation gives CPLEGDNEQFF.